This T cell receptor (beta chain) was sequenced in a study of CD8 T cells in ankylosing spondylitis. General study points: Researchers reportedly found disease-linked clones significantly enriched in matched ankylosing spondylitis synovial fluid.

Construction of TCR beta libraries was performed using quantitative 5'-RACE with molecular barcodes. TCRdb itself ran the 5' RACE reads through MiXCR, one entry per CDR3 protein. Found here are approximately 260,000 distinct CDR3 sequences, less than 10% of them singletons; the top ten hold about 6.8%. In its sample, this clonotype was seen many times. Its antigen is as yet unknown. With 2 bases clipped from V and 3 bases from J, the junction kept 14 bases outside the gene matches. The germline V gene has CDR1 SGHAT and CDR2 FQNNGV. This CDR3 is built from 18 residues. The chain is built from TRBV11-2 and TRBJ2-7; TRBD2 matches 9 bases. Sequencing used blood, either unsorted or a sorted T cell fraction (not recorded which). The receptor comes from a male donor with ankylosing spondylitis or in good health (not recorded which). The DNA of the CDR3 is TGTGCCAGCAGCTTATTGGGCGGGGGGGCCGGAATACTCTACGAGCAGTACTTC. Its translation is CASSLLGGGAGILYEQYF.